The 21 T cell receptor beta chains presented below share a single source sample, sequenced in a study of T-cell reconstitution after alpha-beta-depleted transplantation in children. Molecular barcoding with unique molecular identifiers was used for the TCRbeta library. TCRdb passed the PCR reads through MiXCR, listing each CDR3 protein once. The sample consists of about 440,000 distinct CDR3 sequences, 43% of them appearing once. Sequenced material: PBMCs, taken before TCRalphabeta/CD19-depleted stem cell transplant. The receptors stem from a girl aged 2 to 9 with aplastic anemia, due to receive a stem cell transplant.

The chain is built from TRBV5-1 and TRBJ2-3, with 10 bases aligning to TRBD1. The CDR3 is 15 amino acids. J lost 4 bases, V lost 2 bases, and 4 bases had no gene match. Germline V gives CDR1 SGHRS, CDR2 YFSETQ. Here the CDR3 DNA reads TGCGCCAGCAGCTTTCGGGACAGGGGTGCAGATACGCAGTATTTT. Its protein is CASSFRDRGADTQYF.

A few counts support this clonotype. Here the CDR3 DNA reads TGTGCCAGCAGTTCCAGCGCCCCGAACACCGGGGAGCTGTTTTTT. It codes for CASSSSAPNTGELFF. V gene TRBV6-5 combines with J gene TRBJ2-2; D unresolved. In germline, CDR1 is MNHEY, CDR2 SVGAGI. The CDR3 covers 15 residues. The ends were cut back, 4 bases at V and 0 bases at J, with 9 bases in the middle.

This sequence joins TRBV28 and TRBJ2-1; tentative D call: TRBD1 (6 bases). The CDR3 totals 14 residues. Trimming stripped 2 bases from V and 6 bases from J, with 11 bases between. The germline V gene has CDR1 MDHEN and CDR2 SYDVKM. CDR3 coding DNA: TGTGCCAGCAGTTTACCATCCAGGGGCAATGAGCAGTTCTTC. Its protein is CASSLPSRGNEQFF.

This rearrangement joins TRBV20-1 to TRBJ2-7; the D call may be TRBD1 or TRBD2 (5 bases each). The CDR3 loop spans 12 amino acids. Trimming shortened V by 1 base and J by 2 bases, and 6 bases separated the two germline ends. Germline CDR1 reads DFQATT; CDR2 reads SNEGSKA (reference sequence). The CDR3 spells CSARGDPYEQYF. The CDR3 DNA sequence: TGCAGTGCTAGAGGGGACCCCTACGAGCAGTACTTC.

V gene TRBV18 combines with J gene TRBJ2-3; D is unclear. Per germline, CDR1 KGHSH and CDR2 LQKENI. The CDR3 is made up of 16 amino acids. Trimming took 6 bases from V and 0 from J, leaving 16 bases between them. For the CDR3, the DNA is TGTGCCAGCTCTCCGGGTGTTACCTCTAGCACAGATACGCAGTATTTT. This encodes CASSPGVTSSTDTQYF.

This chain uses TRBV29-1 with TRBJ2-3, with D possibly matching TRBD2 (5 bases). This CDR3 spans 14 amino acids. Germline V gives CDR1 SQVTM, CDR2 ANQGSEA. The V gene lost 7 bases and the J gene lost 2 bases, with 16 bases spanning the gap. CDR3 coding DNA: TGCAGCGCCGGTCTGGACGGGAACACAGATACGCAGTATTTT. This gives the protein CSAGLDGNTDTQYF.

This clonotype was picked up many times. The V gene is TRBV28, the J gene TRBJ2-3; the match to TRBD2 covers 8 bases. The V gene's germline CDR1 is MDHEN and CDR2 SYDVKM. J lost 6 bases, V lost 4 bases, and 9 bases had no gene match. There are 15 residues in the CDR3. The CDR3 DNA is TGTGCCAGCAGTTGGGGTAGCGGGATTGTCGATACGCAGTATTTT. This codes for CASSWGSGIVDTQYF.

This chain links TRBV3-1 with TRBJ1-6, with D possibly matching TRBD1 (5 bases). The CDR3 has 15 amino acids. Germline values: CDR1 LGHDT, CDR2 YNNKEL (reference sequence). V lost 4 bases and J lost 10, with 17 bases in between. The DNA of the CDR3 is TGTGCCAGCAGCCCGAGCAAGGGTACAGGCTCACCCCTCCACTTT. Its protein product is CASSPSKGTGSPLHF.

This sequence joins TRBV20-1 and TRBJ2-3, with TRBD2 matching over 9 bases. The CDR3 spans 13 residues. The germline V gene encodes CDR1 DFQATT and CDR2 SNEGSKA (reference sequence). V lost 3 bases and J lost 7; bases outside the gene matches: 5. The CDR3 coding sequence is TGCAGTGCTAGCGATCTAGCGGGGCATACGCAGTATTTT. As protein: CSASDLAGHTQYF.

This chain links TRBV2 with TRBJ2-5; 8 positions match TRBD1. Germline assignment: CDR1 SNHLY and CDR2 FYNNEI. V was pared by 4 bases and J by 5 bases, with 6 bases of the junction left unmatched. The length of the CDR3 is 14 residues. The CDR3 DNA sequence: TGTGCCAGCAGTGTCTCGGACAGGGTTGAGACCCAGTACTTC. This sequence encodes CASSVSDRVETQYF. Together with reference TRBV2 and TRBJ2-5, the CDR3 gives the full variable domain: EPEVTQTPSHQVTQMGQEVILRCVPISNHLYFYWYRQILGQKVEFLVSFYNNEISEKSEIFDDQFSVERPDGSNFTLKIRSTKLEDSAMYFCASSVSDRVETQYFGPGTRLLVL.

The rearrangement uses TRBV18 and TRBJ1-4, with a possible D match to TRBD1 (6 bases). This CDR3 comprises 14 residues. V was shortened by 6 bases and J by 8 bases, with 16 bases between the two germline ends. The germline gives CDR1 KGHSH, CDR2 LQKENI. CDR3 sequence (DNA): TGTGCCAGCTCGCCCAGGGGAGCTGAGGAAAAACTGTTTTTT. This gives the protein CASSPRGAEEKLFF.

This sequence joins TRBV5-5 and TRBJ1-2, with 7 bases fitting TRBD1. V lost 4 bases and J lost 0; bases outside the gene matches: 15. The germline CDR1 and CDR2 sequences are SGHKS and YYEKEE (reference sequence). The CDR3 extends over 18 amino acids. CDR3 DNA sequence: TGTGCCAGCAGCGGACTGACAGGGAGGGATGGCGCTAACTATGGCTACACCTTC. It codes for CASSGLTGRDGANYGYTF. Full variable domain (missing parts from reference TRBV5-5 and TRBJ1-2): DAGVTQSPTHLIKTRGQQVTLRCSPISGHKSVSWYQQVLGQGPQFIFQYYEKEERGRGNFPDRFSARQFPNYSSELNVNALLLGDSALYLCASSGLTGRDGANYGYTFGSGTRLTVV.

This rearrangement joins TRBV5-1 to TRBJ1-2, with D perhaps TRBD1 (6 bases). The CDR3 totals 14 residues. Trimming removed 5 bases from V and 3 bases from J, with 14 bases in between. CDR1 and CDR2 (germline): SGHRS, YFSETQ. Written as DNA, the CDR3 is TGCGCCAGCAGGCTAGATCAGGGGTACTATGGCTACACCTTC. Residues: CASRLDQGYYGYTF.

The rearrangement links TRBV7-8 to TRBJ2-1; 9 bases agree with TRBD1. This CDR3 comprises 14 residues. J gave up 9 bases and V 4 bases, and 7 bases lay outside the gene matches. Germline V gene data show CDR1 as SGHVS and CDR2 as FQNEAQ. In nucleotides, the CDR3 is TGTGCCAGCAGCTCCGGGACAGGGTATCGTGAGCAGTTCTTC. Protein: CASSSGTGYREQFF.

This clonotype came up a few times. The CDR3 nucleotides read TGCAGCGTTGAAGGGGCCTCCTTGAGCTCCTACAATGAGCAGTTCTTC. Translation gives CSVEGASLSSYNEQFF. This sequence joins TRBV29-1 and TRBJ2-1; D remains unclear. The V gene lost 1 base and the J gene lost 0 bases, with 13 bases spanning the gap. CDR1 is SQVTM and CDR2 is ANQGSEA in the germline V gene. The length of the CDR3 is 16 residues.

The chain recombines TRBV10-3 with TRBJ2-6; 7 positions match TRBD2. CDR1 and CDR2 from the germline V gene are ENHRY and SYGVKD. V lost 5 bases and J lost 3; bases outside the gene matches: 4. The length of the CDR3 is 15 residues. CDR3 sequence (DNA): TGTGCCATCAGTCCTCGGGGGGATGGGGCCAACGTCCTGACTTTC. Translation gives CAISPRGDGANVLTF.

This chain connects TRBV5-1 to TRBJ2-1, with D possibly TRBD2 on 7 matching bases. The V and J ends lost 7 bases and 2 bases respectively, with 16 bases between them. The germline V gene has CDR1 SGHRS and CDR2 YFSETQ. The CDR3 runs to 15 residues. The CDR3, as DNA: TGCGCCAGCCAGCGGGGTGAGGGGGCCTACAATGAGCAGTTCTTC. Amino acids: CASQRGEGAYNEQFF.

This chain uses TRBV20-1 with TRBJ2-7; D might be TRBD1 (6 bases). This CDR3 region has 16 residues. Germline V lookup: CDR1 DFQATT, CDR2 SNEGSKA (reference sequence). V gave up 0 bases and J gave up 5 bases, with 20 bases separating them. The CDR3 sequence is CSARDRARGLSDEQYF. As DNA, the CDR3 is TGCAGTGCTAGAGATCGGGCCAGGGGATTATCGGACGAGCAGTACTTC.

To note about this clonotype: A read error may be the cause here, since a much bigger clone is one base away. This sequence joins TRBV12-3 or TRBV12-4 and TRBJ2-7; weak D call: TRBD1 (6 bases). Trimming pared 6 bases from V and 3 bases from J, leaving 12 bases between. CDR3 length: 13 residues. CDR3 protein: CASRPPDSYEQYF. The CDR3 region has the DNA TGTGCCAGCAGACCACCGGACAGCTACGAGCAGTACTTC.

The CDR3 region has the DNA TGCGCCAGCAGCTTGCGTTACCGGGACAGGAGCTACAATGAGCAGTTCTTC. This codes for CASSLRYRDRSYNEQFF. This sequence joins TRBV5-1 and TRBJ2-1; 8 nucleotides match TRBD1. The CDR3 runs to 17 residues. Germline CDR1 reads SGHRS; CDR2 reads YFSETQ. V shed 1 base, J shed 3 bases, and the junction held 9 bases outside the gene matches.

With regard to this clonotype: This clone may be a read error of a much larger clone one base away. The gene calls are TRBV12-3 or TRBV12-4 and TRBJ2-7, with no clear D. V gave up 3 bases and J gave up 5 bases, with 14 bases separating them. The CDR3 is 14 amino acids. The CDR3 nucleotides are TGTGCCAGCAGTTTCGCCAGGCCGCCGGACGAGCAGTACTTC. This codes for CASSFARPPDEQYF.